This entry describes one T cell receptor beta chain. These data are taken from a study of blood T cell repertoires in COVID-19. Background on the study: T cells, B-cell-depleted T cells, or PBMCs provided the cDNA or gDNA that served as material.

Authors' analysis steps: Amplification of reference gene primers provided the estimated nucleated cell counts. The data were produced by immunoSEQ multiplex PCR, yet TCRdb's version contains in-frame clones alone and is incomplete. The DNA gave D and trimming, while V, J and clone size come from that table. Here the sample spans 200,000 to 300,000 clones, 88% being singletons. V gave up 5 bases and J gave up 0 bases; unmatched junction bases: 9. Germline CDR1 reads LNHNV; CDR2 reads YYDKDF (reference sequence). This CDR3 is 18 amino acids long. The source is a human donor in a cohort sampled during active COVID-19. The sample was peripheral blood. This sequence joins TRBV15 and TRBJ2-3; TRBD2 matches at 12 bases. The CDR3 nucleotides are TGTGCCACCAGCGGCGGACGAGGGACTAGCGGGAGCACAGATACGCAGTATTTT. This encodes CATSGGRGTSGSTDTQYF.